The sequence of this T cell receptor (beta chain) was determined in a study of T cells after yellow fever vaccination. This clonotype was found a few times. Generation of TCR cDNA used 5'RACE template switching (which added a universal primer site and UMIs). TCRdb used MiXCR to reprocess the 5' RACE reads, holding one entry per CDR3 protein. Of about 430,000 distinct CDR3 sequences in the sample, around 20% were seen once. The TCR was taken from a man younger than 35 who received the YFV17D yellow fever vaccine. The sample in question was PBMCs, obtained before the yellow fever booster vaccination.

CDR3 sequence: CARLNQPQHF. Here the CDR3 DNA reads TGTGCCAGATTGAATCAGCCCCAGCATTTT. The J gene is TRBJ1-5, the V gene TRBV5-3; the D is unclear. Being an ORF, TRBV5-3 has a function that is uncertain. V was trimmed by 7 bases and J by 4 bases, leaving 3 bases between them. The CDR3 sequence is 10 residues long.